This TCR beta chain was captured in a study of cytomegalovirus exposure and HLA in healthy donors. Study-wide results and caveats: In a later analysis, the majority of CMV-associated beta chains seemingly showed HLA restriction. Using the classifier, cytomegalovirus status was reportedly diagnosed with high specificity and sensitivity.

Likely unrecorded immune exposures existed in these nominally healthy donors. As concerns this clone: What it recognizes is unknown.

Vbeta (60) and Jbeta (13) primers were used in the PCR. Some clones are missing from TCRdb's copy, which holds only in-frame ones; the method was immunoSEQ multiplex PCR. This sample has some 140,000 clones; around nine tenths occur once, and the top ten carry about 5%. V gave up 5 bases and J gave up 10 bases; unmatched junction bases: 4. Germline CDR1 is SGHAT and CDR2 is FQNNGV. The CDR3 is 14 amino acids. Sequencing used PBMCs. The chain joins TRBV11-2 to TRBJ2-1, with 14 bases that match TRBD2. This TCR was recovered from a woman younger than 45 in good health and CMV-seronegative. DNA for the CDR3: TGTGCCAGCAGCCCAGGGACTAGCGGGAGAGAGCAGTTCTTC. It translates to CASSPGTSGREQFF.